Below, one TCR beta chain is given with its context. Its antigen remains unidentified. Germline V gives CDR1 DFQATT, CDR2 SNEGSKA (reference sequence). This CDR3 region has 17 residues. The TRB libraries of cDNA were built by UMI-labeled 5' RACE. Each CDR3 protein gets one entry in TCRdb, which reprocessed the 5' RACE reads and gives no DNA. The sample table includes 130,000 to 150,000 distinct CDR3 sequences. The data originate from a study of CXCR3-negative and CXCR3-positive naive CD8 T cells. Overall study results and limits: Naive cells that were CXCR3-positive had more hydrophobic TRB CDR3s (compared with CXCR3-negative naive cells).

This TCR came from a human donor in good health. Some clones in this sample may be carry-over from other donors' samples. Sequencing input: naive CXCR3+ CD8+ T cells from blood. Subset denoted: CD45RO-CCR7+CD27+CD95- naive CD8+ T cells expressing CXCR3 (TNR3+). The chain combines TRBV20-1 with TRBJ2-5; TCRdb's D call, TRBD2, is unchecked because there is no DNA. The CDR3 loop reads CSARDLGSGELQETQYF.